The text below deals with one T cell receptor beta chain. Patients from Seattle were sampled longitudinally, starting during active infection. The entry originates in a study of blood T cell repertoires in COVID-19. In the study overall: Samples came from the United States, Italy and Spain, spanning acute and convalescent COVID-19. From T cells, B-cell-depleted T cells, or PBMCs came the material, which was cDNA or gDNA.

Only in-frame clones appear in the TCRdb table, and some are missing; sequencing was by immunoSEQ multiplex PCR. Among 450,000 or so clones listed, around 90% were seen once. After removal of 3 bases from V and 2 bases from J, the junction contained 6 bases not matched to a gene. The CDR3 is made up of 15 amino acids. The V gene's germline CDR1 is MGHDK and CDR2 SYGVNS. The V and J genes are TRBV25-1 and TRBJ2-5; 7 bases line up with TRBD1. The sequenced sample consisted of peripheral blood. This clonotype was sampled from a man between 18 and 35 years old with COVID-19, enrolled during active disease. CDR3 bases: TGTGCCAGCAGTGATTCTCCAGGGGGTCAAGAGACCCAGTACTTC. It specifies CASSDSPGGQETQYF.